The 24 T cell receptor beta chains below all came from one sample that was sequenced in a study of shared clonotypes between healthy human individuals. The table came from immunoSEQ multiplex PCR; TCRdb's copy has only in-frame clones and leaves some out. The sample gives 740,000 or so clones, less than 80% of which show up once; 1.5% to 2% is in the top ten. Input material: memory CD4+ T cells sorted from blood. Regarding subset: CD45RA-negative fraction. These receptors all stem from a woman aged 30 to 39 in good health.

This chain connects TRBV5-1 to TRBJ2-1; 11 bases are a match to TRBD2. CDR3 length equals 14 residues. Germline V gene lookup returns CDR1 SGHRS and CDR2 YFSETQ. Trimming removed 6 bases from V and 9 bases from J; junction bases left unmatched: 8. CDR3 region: CASTPGTSGLEQFF. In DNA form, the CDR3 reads TGCGCCAGCACGCCCGGGACTAGCGGCCTTGAGCAGTTCTTC.

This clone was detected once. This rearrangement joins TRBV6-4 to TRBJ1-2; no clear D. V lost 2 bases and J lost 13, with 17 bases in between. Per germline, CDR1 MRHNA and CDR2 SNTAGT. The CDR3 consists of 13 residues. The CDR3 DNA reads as TGTGCCAGCAGTGACAACCCGGGATCCACTCCCACCTTC. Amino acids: CASSDNPGSTPTF.

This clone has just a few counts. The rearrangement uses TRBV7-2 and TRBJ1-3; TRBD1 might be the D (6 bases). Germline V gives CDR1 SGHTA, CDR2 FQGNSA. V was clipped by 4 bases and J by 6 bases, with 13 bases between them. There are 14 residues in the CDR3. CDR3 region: CASSSRGGANTIYF. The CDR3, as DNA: TGTGCCAGCAGCTCGCGCGGGGGGGCAAACACCATATATTTT.

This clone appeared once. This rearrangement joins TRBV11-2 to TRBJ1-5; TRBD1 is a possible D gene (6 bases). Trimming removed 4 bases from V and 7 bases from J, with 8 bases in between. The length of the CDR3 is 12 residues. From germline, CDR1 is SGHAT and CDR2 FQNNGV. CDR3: CASSSQGQPQHF. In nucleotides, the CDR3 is TGTGCCAGCAGCTCACAGGGACAGCCCCAGCATTTT.

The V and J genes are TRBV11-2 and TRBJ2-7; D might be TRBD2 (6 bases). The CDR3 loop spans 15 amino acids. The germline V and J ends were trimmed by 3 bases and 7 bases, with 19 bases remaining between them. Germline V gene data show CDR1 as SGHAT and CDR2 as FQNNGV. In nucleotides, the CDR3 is TGTGCCAGCAGCTTCCAAGCGGGCTTCACGGGGGAGCAGTACTTC. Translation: CASSFQAGFTGEQYF.

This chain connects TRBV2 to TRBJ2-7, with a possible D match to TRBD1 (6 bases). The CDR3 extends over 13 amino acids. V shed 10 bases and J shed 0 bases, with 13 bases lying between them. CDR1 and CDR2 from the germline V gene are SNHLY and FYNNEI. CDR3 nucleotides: TGTGCCACCTCTGGACAGTCCTCCTACGAGCAGTACTTC. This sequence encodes CATSGQSSYEQYF.

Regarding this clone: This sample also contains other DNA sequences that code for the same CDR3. Here the CDR3 reads CASSDRTGELFF. The CDR3 nucleotides are TGTGCCAGCAGTGACCGCACCGGGGAGCTGTTTTTT. V gene TRBV6-4 combines with J gene TRBJ2-2; D ambiguous. V shed 2 bases and J shed 4 bases, with 2 bases lying between them. The CDR3 spans 12 residues. Germline values: CDR1 MRHNA, CDR2 SNTAGT.

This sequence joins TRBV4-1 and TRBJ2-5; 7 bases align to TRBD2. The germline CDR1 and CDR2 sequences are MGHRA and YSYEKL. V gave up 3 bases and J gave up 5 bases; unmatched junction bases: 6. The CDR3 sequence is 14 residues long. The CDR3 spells CASSHQAGLETQYF. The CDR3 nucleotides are TGCGCCAGCAGCCACCAAGCGGGATTGGAGACCCAGTACTTC.

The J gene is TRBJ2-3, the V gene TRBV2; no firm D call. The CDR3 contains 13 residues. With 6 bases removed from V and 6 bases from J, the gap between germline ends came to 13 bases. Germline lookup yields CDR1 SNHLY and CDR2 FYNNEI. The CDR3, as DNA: TGTGCCAGCAGAGCATACTTAGTGGATACGCAGTATTTT. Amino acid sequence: CASRAYLVDTQYF.

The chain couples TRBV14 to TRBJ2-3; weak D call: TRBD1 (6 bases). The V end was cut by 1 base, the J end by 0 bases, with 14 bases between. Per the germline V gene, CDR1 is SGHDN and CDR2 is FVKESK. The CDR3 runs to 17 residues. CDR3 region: CASSQVWRTASTDTQYF. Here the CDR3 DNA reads TGTGCCAGCAGCCAAGTTTGGAGGACAGCGAGCACAGATACGCAGTATTTT.

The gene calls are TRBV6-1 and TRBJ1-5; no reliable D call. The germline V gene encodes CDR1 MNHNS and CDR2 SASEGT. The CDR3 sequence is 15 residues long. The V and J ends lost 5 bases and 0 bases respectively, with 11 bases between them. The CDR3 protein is CASSLENVSNQPQHF. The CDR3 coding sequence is TGTGCCAGCAGTCTCGAGAATGTTAGCAATCAGCCCCAGCATTTT.

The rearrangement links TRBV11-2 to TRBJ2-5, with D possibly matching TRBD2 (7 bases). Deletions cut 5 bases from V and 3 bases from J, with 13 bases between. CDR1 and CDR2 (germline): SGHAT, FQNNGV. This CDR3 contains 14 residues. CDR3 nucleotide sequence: TGTGCCAGCAGCCCGGGGGGCAGGGAAGAGACCCAGTACTTC. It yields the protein CASSPGGREETQYF.

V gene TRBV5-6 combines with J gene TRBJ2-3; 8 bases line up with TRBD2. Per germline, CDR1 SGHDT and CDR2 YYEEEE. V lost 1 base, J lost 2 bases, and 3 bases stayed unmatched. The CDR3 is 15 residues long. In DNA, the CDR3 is TGTGCCAGCAGCTTGACTAGCGGTTACACAGATACGCAGTATTTT. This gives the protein CASSLTSGYTDTQYF.

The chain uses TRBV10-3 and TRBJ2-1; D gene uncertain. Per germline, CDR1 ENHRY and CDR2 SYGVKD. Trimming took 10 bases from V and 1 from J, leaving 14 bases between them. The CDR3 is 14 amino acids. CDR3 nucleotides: TGTGCCACCAGATCCGGTGGATCCTACAATGAGCAGTTCTTC. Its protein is CATRSGGSYNEQFF.

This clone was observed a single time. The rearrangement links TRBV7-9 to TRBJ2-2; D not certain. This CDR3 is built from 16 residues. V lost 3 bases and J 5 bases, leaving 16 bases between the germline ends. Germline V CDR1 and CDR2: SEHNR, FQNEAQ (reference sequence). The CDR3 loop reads CASSFFSRIRTGELFF. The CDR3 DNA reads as TGTGCCAGCAGCTTTTTCTCCCGGATTAGGACCGGGGAGCTGTTTTTT. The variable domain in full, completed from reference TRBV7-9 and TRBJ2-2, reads DTGVSQNPRHKITKRGQNVTFRCDPISEHNRLYWYRQTLGQGPEFLTYFQNEAQLEKSRLLSDRFSAERPKGSFSTLEIQRTEQGDSAMYLCASSFFSRIRTGELFFGEGSRLTVL.

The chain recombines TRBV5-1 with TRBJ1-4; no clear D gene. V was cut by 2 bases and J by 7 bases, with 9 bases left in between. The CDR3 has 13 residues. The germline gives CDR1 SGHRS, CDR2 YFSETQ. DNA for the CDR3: TGCGCCAGCAGCTTAGGAGTTGGTGAAAAACTGTTTTTT. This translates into CASSLGVGEKLFF.

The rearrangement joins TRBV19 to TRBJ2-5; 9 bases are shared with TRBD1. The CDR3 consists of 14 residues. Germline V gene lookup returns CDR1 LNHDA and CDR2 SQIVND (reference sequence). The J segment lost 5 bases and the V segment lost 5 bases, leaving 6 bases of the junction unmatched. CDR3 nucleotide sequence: TGTGCCAGTAGTGCCACAGGGGGCAGGGAGACCCAGTACTTC. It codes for CASSATGGRETQYF. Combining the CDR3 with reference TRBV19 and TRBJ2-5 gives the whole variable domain DGGITQSPKYLFRKEGQNVTLSCEQNLNHDAMYWYRQDPGQGLRLIYYSQIVNDFQKGDIAEGYSVSREKKESFPLTVTSAQKNPTAFYLCASSATGGRETQYFGPGTRLLVL.

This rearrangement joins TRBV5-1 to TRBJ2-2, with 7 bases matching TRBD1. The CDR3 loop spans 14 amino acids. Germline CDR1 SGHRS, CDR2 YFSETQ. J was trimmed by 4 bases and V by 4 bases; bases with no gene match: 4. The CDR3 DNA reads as TGCGCCAGCAGCATAGGGACAGCCACCGGGGAGCTGTTTTTT. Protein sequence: CASSIGTATGELFF.

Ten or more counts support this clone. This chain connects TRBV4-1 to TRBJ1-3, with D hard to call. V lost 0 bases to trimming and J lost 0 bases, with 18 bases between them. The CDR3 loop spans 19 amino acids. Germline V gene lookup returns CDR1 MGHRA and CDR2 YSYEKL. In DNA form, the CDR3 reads TGCGCCAGCAGCCAAGATAGGGCTAGTGGGGAGAGCTCTGGAAACACCATATATTTT. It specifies CASSQDRASGESSGNTIYF.

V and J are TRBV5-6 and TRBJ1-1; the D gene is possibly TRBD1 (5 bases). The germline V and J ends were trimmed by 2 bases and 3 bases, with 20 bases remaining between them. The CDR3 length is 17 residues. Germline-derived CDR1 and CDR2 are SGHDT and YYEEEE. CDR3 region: CASSFGGSSVEYTEAFF. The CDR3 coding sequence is TGTGCCAGCAGCTTTGGGGGTTCCTCTGTAGAGTACACTGAAGCTTTCTTT.

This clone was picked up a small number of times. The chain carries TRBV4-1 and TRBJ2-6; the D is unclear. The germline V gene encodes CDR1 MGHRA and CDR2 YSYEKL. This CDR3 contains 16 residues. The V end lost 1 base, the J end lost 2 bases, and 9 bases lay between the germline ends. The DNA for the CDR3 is TGCGCCAGCAGCCAAGGGGTGGGCGCTGGGGCCAACGTCCTGACTTTC. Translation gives CASSQGVGAGANVLTF.

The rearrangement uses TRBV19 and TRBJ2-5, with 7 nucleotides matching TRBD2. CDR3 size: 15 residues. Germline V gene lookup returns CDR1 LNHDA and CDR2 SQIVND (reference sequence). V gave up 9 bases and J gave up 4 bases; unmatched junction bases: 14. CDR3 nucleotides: TGTGCCAGCCAAGACCCGGGAGGCGGGAGAGAGACCCAGTACTTC. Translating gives CASQDPGGGRETQYF.

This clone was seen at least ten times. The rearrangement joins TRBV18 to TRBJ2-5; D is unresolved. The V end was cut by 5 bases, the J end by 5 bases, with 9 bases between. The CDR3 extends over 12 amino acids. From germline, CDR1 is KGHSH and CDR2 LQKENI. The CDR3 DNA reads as TGTGCCAGCTCATCCAAACGGGAGACCCAGTACTTC. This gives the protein CASSSKRETQYF.

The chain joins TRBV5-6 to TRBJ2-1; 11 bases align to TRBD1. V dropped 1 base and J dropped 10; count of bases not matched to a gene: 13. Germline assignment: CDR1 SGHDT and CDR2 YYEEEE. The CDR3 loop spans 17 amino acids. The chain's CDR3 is CASSLYGQGARIDEQFF. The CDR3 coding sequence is TGTGCCAGCAGCTTGTATGGACAGGGGGCGCGGATAGACGAGCAGTTCTTC. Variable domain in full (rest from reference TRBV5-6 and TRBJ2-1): DAGVTQSPTHLIKTRGQQVTLRCSPKSGHDTVSWYQQALGQGPQFIFQYYEEEERQRGNFPDRFSGHQFPNYSSELNVNALLLGDSALYLCASSLYGQGARIDEQFFGPGTRLTVL.